This TCR beta chain came from a study of molecular identifiers for immune sequencing clone quantification (dated by TCRdb to the late 2010s). For the wider study: For a replicate experiment, the RNA from either about 20,000 or 100,000 naive CD8 T cells was divided into five aliquots, and four of those aliquots went on to sequencing. CD8 T cells were used in a methods study to benchmark molecular-identifier clustering-based TCR repertoire sequencing (MIDCIRS) and TCR RNA copy counting.

Findings and caveats that apply to the study as a whole: In CMV-specific effector cells, over 99% of molecules were held by clones above 20 RNA copies, whereas under 1% of molecules were held by such clones in naive cells. Identical TCR molecules sharing a barcode could cause highly expanded clone sizes to be underestimated. Naive libraries contained spiked-in Jurkat TCR RNA (around ten copies' worth), which is not part of the donor repertoire. Spiked-in Jurkat TCR RNA equivalent to a single cell was reported to be detectable even among one million naive CD8 T cells. When barcode sub-clustering was not used, chimeric consensus sequences inflated TCR diversity, with chimeras reaching as high as 47%. Modeling estimated around 3.2 recovered TCR RNA copies per cell, compared with about 10 by digital PCR, which implies around 33% capture efficiency.

According to the germline V gene, CDR1 reads LGHNA and CDR2 reads YSLEER. The cysteine opens and the phenylalanine closes a CDR3 of 15 amino acids. This entry keeps only the CDR3 DNA: 45 bases, framed from base 1. Libraries of naive CD8 T cells were built from anywhere between about 17,000 and 1,000,000 sorted cells, with 10%, 30% or 50% of the purified RNA used. On a BD FACSAria II, naive CD8 T cells were FACS-sorted as CD8+CD4-CCR7+CD45RA+ and collected into RLT Plus buffer. Roughly ten TCR copies' worth of Jurkat RNA were spiked into roughly 20,000-1,000,000 naive CD8 T cell samples to test detection sensitivity. Enrichment of CD8 T cells was performed with RosetteSep CD8+ T Cell Enrichment Cocktail and Ficoll-Paque, after which ACK red cell lysis was carried out. Comments on this clonotype: What this receptor recognizes is not known. One junction end disagrees with the germline gene, perhaps due to a read error.

The library relied on PCR. Sequencing was performed on an Illumina HiSeq 4000. Bulk TCR libraries were prepared as previously described, using TCR primers listed in Table S5. Purification of total RNA was performed with the Qiagen AllPrep DNA/RNA kit. Before analysis, reads from multiple sequencing runs of the same library were pooled. On the authors' methods: Only reads with exact TCR constant sequence were kept, trimmed to 150 nt, and grouped by their 12-nt molecular barcodes. Reads in each barcode group were sub-clustered using a 15% Levenshtein threshold, and a quality-weighted consensus sequence was built for each RNA molecule. Non-functional sequences were excluded, and lower-count sequences lying one edit away from another sequence were also excluded. Barcode sub-clusters with fewer than 20% of the maximum read count were removed, based on fitting two negative binomial distributions. In TCRdb, the public reads were trimmed at Q25 with fastp and aligned with MiXCR, with productive beta chains retained. Entries are consolidated by CDR3 protein sequence, retaining the most common genes and DNA. TCRdb assigned the V and J calls; the authors' analysis was not used. The sample has about 640,000 distinct CDR3 sequences on record, 20% of them singletons. Together, the top ten hold 0.85% of the sample.

The sequenced sample was naive CD8+ T cells from blood, with Jurkat cell RNA spiked in. According to the study, the label for this sample's cell subset or site signals: FACS-sorted CD8+CD4-CCR7+CD45RA+ naive T cells. This receptor was identified in a human donor in good health. Some libraries in this study had Jurkat cell RNA spiked in. The chain is encoded by TRBV4-3 joined to TRBJ2-1; 10 of the junction bases match TRBD1. Read as DNA, the sequence is TGCCCCAGCAGCCAATATGGGACAGGGGTCAATGAGCAGTTCTTC. The translation is CPSSQYGTGVNEQFF.